This passage covers 14 T cell receptor beta chains from one sample sequenced in a study of cytomegalovirus exposure and HLA in healthy donors. The data were produced by immunoSEQ multiplex PCR, yet TCRdb's version contains in-frame clones alone and is incomplete. Here the sample spans more than 200,000 clones, approximately 84% being singletons. Sequences were obtained from PBMCs. These receptors originate from a man in his late teens or twenties in good health and CMV-seropositive.

The chain is built from TRBV7-2 and TRBJ2-3; 7 bases agree with TRBD2. CDR3 size: 16 residues. Germline CDR1 SGHTA, CDR2 FQGNSA. V was clipped by 1 base and J by 4 bases; unmatched bases: 8. The DNA for the CDR3 is TGTGCCAGCAGCTTAGAACGCGGGAGTTTATCAGATACGCAGTATTTT. Translating gives CASSLERGSLSDTQYF.

This chain joins TRBV19 and TRBJ1-4; D uncertain. With 5 bases removed from V and 7 bases from J, the gap between germline ends came to 11 bases. The CDR3 has 13 residues. In germline, CDR1 is LNHDA, CDR2 SQIVND (reference sequence). CDR3 amino acids: CASSLRIGEKLFF. The CDR3 bases are TGTGCCAGTAGTTTAAGAATTGGTGAAAAACTGTTTTTT.

The chain joins TRBV15 to TRBJ2-7, with 8 bases that match TRBD2. After removal of 6 bases from V and 5 bases from J, the junction contained 6 bases not matched to a gene. Germline V gives CDR1 LNHNV, CDR2 YYDKDF (reference sequence). The CDR3 is made up of 13 amino acids. The CDR3, as DNA: TGTGCCACCAGGCCCGGAGCGGGGGACGAGCAGTACTTC. Protein product: CATRPGAGDEQYF.

This clone came up once. The chain combines TRBV4-2 with TRBJ2-5, with TRBD2 matching 11 bases. Germline CDR1 LGHNA, CDR2 YNFKEQ. This CDR3 region has 16 residues. The J segment lost 5 bases and the V segment lost 1 base, leaving 6 bases of the junction unmatched. The CDR3 here is CASSQGGASGGETQYF. The CDR3 DNA reads as TGTGCCAGCAGCCAAGGTGGAGCTAGCGGGGGGGAGACCCAGTACTTC.

The chain recombines TRBV7-6 with TRBJ2-1; no clear D. Deletions cut 5 bases from V and 0 bases from J, with 11 bases between. This CDR3 is 15 amino acids long. Germline V gene lookup returns CDR1 SGHVS and CDR2 FNYEAQ. Here the CDR3 DNA reads TGTGCCAGCAGCCGAGGTAGGAGCTCCTACAATGAGCAGTTCTTC. Residues: CASSRGRSSYNEQFF.

The CDR3 coding sequence is TGTGCCAGCCGCCCTTGGGGTCTTTGGAGGGGCTACACCTTC. It yields the protein CASRPWGLWRGYTF. The chain carries TRBV5-4 and TRBJ1-2; D gene uncertain. The V gene's germline CDR1 is SGHNT and CDR2 YYREEE (reference sequence). V gave up 7 bases and J gave up 8 bases, with 21 bases separating them. The CDR3 has 14 amino acids.

CDR3 sequence: CASSQDLDTQYF. In DNA, the CDR3 is TGCGCCAGCAGCCAAGACCTAGATACGCAGTATTTT. The chain uses TRBV4-1 and TRBJ2-3; D gene unclear. The CDR3 runs 12 residues. Per germline, CDR1 MGHRA and CDR2 YSYEKL. Trimming stripped 0 bases from V and 5 bases from J, with 3 bases between.

This rearrangement joins TRBV10-3 to TRBJ2-7, with 7 bases that match TRBD2. This CDR3 is 14 amino acids long. Unmatched junction bases numbered 11, after V lost 6 bases and J lost 6 bases. Germline CDR1 reads ENHRY; CDR2 reads SYGVKD. CDR3 sequence reads: CAISLGGGGAEQYF. Written as DNA, the CDR3 is TGTGCCATCAGCTTGGGTGGGGGAGGGGCCGAGCAGTACTTC.

J is TRBJ1-2 and V is TRBV28, with TRBD1 matching 7 bases. The CDR3 extends over 14 amino acids. CDR1 MDHEN and CDR2 SYDVKM come from the germline V gene. After removal of 6 bases from V and 6 bases from J, the junction contained 10 bases not matched to a gene. CDR3 sequence: CASRYPGTGDGYTF. For the CDR3, the DNA is TGTGCCAGCAGGTATCCGGGAACAGGGGATGGCTACACCTTC.

A few counts support this clone. The junction and the germline gene differ at one end; a read error may be behind it. This chain joins TRBV30 and TRBJ1-4; 7 nucleotides line up with TRBD1. The CDR3 totals 12 residues. The germline gives CDR1 GTSNPN, CDR2 SVGIG (reference sequence). The CDR3 DNA sequence: TGTGCCTGGAGTGCTTTGCCGGGACAGCCCGCGTTT. It yields the protein CAWSALPGQPAF. Full variable domain (rest looked up from reference TRBV30 and TRBJ1-4): SQTIHQWPATLVQPVGSPLSLECTVEGTSNPNLYWYRQAAGRGLQLLFYSVGIGQISSEVPQNLSASRPQDRQFILSSKKLLLSDSGFYLCAWSALPGQPAFGSGTQLSVL.

The CDR3 coding sequence is TGCGCCAGCAGCTTGGAACAGGCTTCAGATACGCAGTATTTT. It encodes CASSLEQASDTQYF. The chain uses TRBV5-1 and TRBJ2-3, with a weak D call TRBD1 (5 bases). The V end lost 0 bases, the J end lost 4 bases, and 9 bases lay between the germline ends. The CDR3 length is 14 residues. CDR1 SGHRS and CDR2 YFSETQ come from the germline V gene.

Written as DNA, the CDR3 is TGCGCCAGCAGCTTGGGGGCCGGGACAGGGGGTCGCGAGCAGTACTTC. Its translation is CASSLGAGTGGREQYF. The chain carries TRBV5-1 and TRBJ2-7; TRBD1 aligns across 11 bases. The CDR3 runs 16 residues. V lost 0 bases, J lost 6 bases, and 8 bases stayed unmatched. Germline values: CDR1 SGHRS, CDR2 YFSETQ. The full variable domain, rest sourced from reference TRBV5-1 and TRBJ2-7, is KAGVTQTPRYLIKTRGQQVTLSCSPISGHRSVSWYQQTPGQGLQFLFEYFSETQRNKGNFPGRFSGRQFSNSRSEMNVSTLELGDSALYLCASSLGAGTGGREQYFGPGTRLTVT.

In DNA form, the CDR3 reads TGTGCCAGCACGTCGACGGTCACAGATACGCAGTATTTT. It encodes CASTSTVTDTQYF. This rearrangement joins TRBV28 to TRBJ2-3; D remains unclear. CDR1 and CDR2 (germline): MDHEN, SYDVKM. V was shortened by 7 bases and J by 2 bases, with 10 bases between the two germline ends. The length of the CDR3 is 13 residues.

The chain couples TRBV6-5 to TRBJ1-4; D not resolved. Germline V gene sequence: CDR1 MNHEY, CDR2 SVGAGI. The CDR3 is 14 amino acids. V lost 4 bases, J lost 3 bases, and 9 bases lay in between. CDR3 sequence (DNA): TGTGCCAGCAGTTCGGGCACCGCTAATGAAAAACTGTTTTTT. Its protein product is CASSSGTANEKLFF.